This T cell receptor (beta chain) was sequenced during a study of identical twins. Via MiXCR, TCRdb re-called the 5' RACE reads, giving one row per CDR3 protein. The sample holds about 340,000 distinct CDR3 sequences, 9% to 10% seen once. Sequenced: naive T cells sorted from blood. This clonotype was obtained from a woman between 50 and 59 years old in good health.

CDR3 sequence: CASTSTGLAVNGELFF. The DNA for the CDR3 is TGCGCCAGCACCTCCACCGGACTAGCGGTCAACGGGGAGCTGTTTTTT. This sequence joins TRBV5-1 and TRBJ2-2, with TRBD2 matching over 10 bases. Trimming removed 6 bases from V and 7 bases from J; junction bases left unmatched: 12. From germline, CDR1 is SGHRS and CDR2 YFSETQ. The CDR3 is made up of 16 amino acids.